This TCR beta chain was sequenced for a study of T-cell reconstitution after alpha-beta-depleted transplantation in children. Preparation of the TCRbeta library was carried out with unique molecular identifiers. TCRdb redid the calling of the PCR reads with MiXCR, one entry per CDR3 protein. The data hold about 610,000 distinct CDR3 sequences, with 20% to 30% observed a single time. This clonotype was seen more than once but under ten times. The target antigen is unknown. General observations from the study: By one year post-transplant, T-cell counts and diversity largely arose from T cells that were newly produced. About two months after transplant, alpha-beta T cells reportedly came from several hundred expanded graft clones.

V lost 4 bases to trimming and J lost 0 bases; unmatched junction nucleotides: 8. The V gene's germline CDR1 is WSHSY and CDR2 SAAADI. CDR3 length equals 16 residues. This chain uses TRBV10-2 with TRBJ2-7; 8 nucleotides match TRBD1. The clonotype comes from a boy in the first two years of life with Wiskott-Aldrich syndrome, due to receive a stem cell transplant. Specimen: PBMCs, collected before TCRalphabeta/CD19-depleted stem cell transplant. The CDR3, as DNA: TGCGCCAGCAGTGGCGACAGGGGCTGGAGCTCCTACGAGCAGTACTTC. Translating gives CASSGDRGWSSYEQYF.